Shown below are 27 T cell receptor beta chains from a single sample sequenced in a study of blood T cells in healthy people across ages. For the second PCR, which ran for 7 to 11 cycles, a sample-barcoded 5' primer and a J-beta primer mix were used. One entry per CDR3 protein results from TCRdb running MiXCR on the 5' RACE reads. The data hold roughly 1.5 million distinct CDR3 sequences, with approximately 42% observed a single time. Sequencing was carried out using blood. The receptor set was obtained from a woman aged 18-29 years in good health.

V usage is TRBV27 and J usage is TRBJ1-5; maybe TRBD1 (5 bases). The germline CDR1 and CDR2 sequences are MNHEY and SMNVEV (reference sequence). There are 13 residues in the CDR3. Trimming removed 2 bases at V and 9 bases at J, with 11 bases between. CDR3 sequence (DNA): TGTGCCAGCAGTTTACAGGGCATGCGGCCCCAGCATTTT. This sequence encodes CASSLQGMRPQHF.

Ten or more counts support this clonotype. The chain couples TRBV14 to TRBJ2-7, with D possibly being TRBD2 (5 bases). Trimming shortened V by 4 bases and J by 3 bases, and 10 bases separated the two germline ends. CDR3 size: 13 residues. Germline CDR1 and CDR2: SGHDN and FVKESK. The CDR3 DNA follows: TGTGCCAGCAGCCCTCTGGCGGGCTACGAGCAGTACTTC. It specifies CASSPLAGYEQYF.

This chain joins TRBV4-3 and TRBJ2-1, with D perhaps TRBD1 or TRBD2 (5 bases each). V was cut by 1 base and J by 5 bases, with 21 bases left in between. The CDR3 is made up of 18 amino acids. CDR1 is LGHNA, CDR2 YSLEER, per germline. The CDR3 DNA reads TGCGCCAGCAGCCAAGTGGTAGTAGTGGACACCGGGAACAATGAGCAGTTCTTC. This translates into CASSQVVVVDTGNNEQFF.

V gene TRBV6-5 combines with J gene TRBJ1-2; D gene unclear. V lost 4 bases and J 2 bases, leaving 11 bases between the germline ends. The CDR3 runs 14 residues. The germline V gene has CDR1 MNHEY and CDR2 SVGAGI. This CDR3 is CASSSLMGNYGYTF. The CDR3, as DNA: TGTGCCAGCAGTTCCCTCATGGGCAACTATGGCTACACCTTC.

In its sample, this clonotype was seen a few times. The rearrangement joins TRBV24-1 to TRBJ2-1; 7 nucleotides align to TRBD2. After removal of 7 bases from V and 4 bases from J, the junction contained 15 bases not matched to a gene. This CDR3 region has 17 residues. The germline V gene has CDR1 KGHDR and CDR2 SFDVKD. The CDR3 sequence: CATSSQRDPRRYNEQFF. The CDR3 region has the DNA TGTGCCACCAGCTCTCAGCGGGACCCCCGGAGGTACAATGAGCAGTTCTTC.

This clonotype appeared a few times. The V call is TRBV18, the J call TRBJ2-1, with D perhaps matching TRBD1 (5 bases). V lost 3 bases and J lost 10, with 10 bases in between. This CDR3 has 12 amino acids. The germline CDR1 and CDR2 sequences are KGHSH and LQKENI. CDR3 sequence reads: CASSPQGQEQFF. CDR3 coding DNA: TGTGCCAGCTCACCCCAGGGTCAAGAGCAGTTCTTC.

This chain uses TRBV30 with TRBJ2-7; 8 bases agree with TRBD2. The germline gives CDR1 GTSNPN, CDR2 SVGIG (reference sequence). CDR3 length: 14 residues. Trimming removed 1 base from V and 4 bases from J; junction bases left unmatched: 6. The CDR3 region is CAWSGLAGRYEQYF. The CDR3 DNA is TGTGCCTGGAGTGGGCTAGCGGGCAGATACGAGCAGTACTTC.

This clonotype was observed a handful of times. The chain couples TRBV7-9 to TRBJ2-2, with a tentative D call TRBD2 (6 bases). V was pared by 5 bases and J by 1 base, with 11 bases between. The germline V gene encodes CDR1 SEHNR and CDR2 FQNEAQ (reference sequence). This CDR3 has 15 residues. CDR3 residues: CASSNREQNTGELFF. Here the CDR3 DNA reads TGTGCCAGCAGCAACCGGGAGCAGAACACCGGGGAGCTGTTTTTT.

In DNA, the CDR3 is TGCAGCGTTGAAGTCCGGTACAATGAGCAGTTCTTC. This encodes CSVEVRYNEQFF. This rearrangement joins TRBV29-1 to TRBJ2-1; D not certain. The CDR3 extends over 12 amino acids. V was cut by 1 base and J by 4 bases, with 5 bases left in between. The germline gives CDR1 SQVTM, CDR2 ANQGSEA.

V and J are TRBV7-2 and TRBJ2-5; D unclear. The ends were cut back, 1 base at V and 10 bases at J, with 16 bases in the middle. CDR1 SGHTA and CDR2 FQGNSA come from the germline V gene. The CDR3 has 14 residues. The CDR3: CASSLEMTGRGQYF. In DNA, the CDR3 is TGTGCCAGCAGCTTAGAAATGACTGGCAGAGGCCAGTACTTC.

This chain uses TRBV27 with TRBJ1-6, with TRBD1 matching over 8 bases. V was pared by 3 bases and J by 7 bases, with 2 bases of the junction left unmatched. Germline lookup yields CDR1 MNHEY and CDR2 SMNVEV (reference sequence). This CDR3 contains 14 residues. The CDR3 region is CASSFTGGNSPLHF. DNA for the CDR3: TGTGCCAGCAGTTTCACAGGGGGGAATTCACCCCTCCACTTT.

The rearrangement uses TRBV11-1 and TRBJ2-3, with 7 nucleotides matching TRBD1. In germline, CDR1 is SGHAT, CDR2 FQDESV (reference sequence). This CDR3 contains 16 residues. The V segment lost 5 bases and the J segment 6 bases; nucleotides outside the gene matches: 14. The CDR3, as DNA: TGTGCCAGCAGCGTCACCGGGACAGCCTATTCGGATACGCAGTATTTT. It encodes CASSVTGTAYSDTQYF.

The chain couples TRBV6-2 or TRBV6-3 to TRBJ1-2; D gene uncertain. Trimming removed 2 bases at V and 4 bases at J, with 11 bases between. CDR1 and CDR2 (germline): MNHEY, SVGEGT. The CDR3 length is 14 residues. The CDR3 DNA follows: TGTGCCAGCAGTTACGGCCGGGTCCTCTATGGCTACACCTTC. Translated, it gives CASSYGRVLYGYTF.

For the CDR3, the DNA is TGCAGTGCCGTAGCGGGAGGGAACAATGAGCAGTTCTTC. It is translated as CSAVAGGNNEQFF. The chain couples TRBV20-1 to TRBJ2-1; 11 bases agree with TRBD2. This CDR3 is built from 13 residues. Losses at the gene ends were 6 bases for V and 5 bases for J; bases not matched to a gene: 3. The germline V gene has CDR1 DFQATT and CDR2 SNEGSKA (reference sequence).

This clonotype was seen a few times. This chain uses TRBV25-1 with TRBJ2-5, with TRBD2 identical over 7 bases. Germline CDR1 MGHDK, CDR2 SYGVNS. CDR3 length: 12 residues. Losses at the gene ends were 3 bases for V and 11 bases for J; bases not matched to a gene: 6. The CDR3 region is CASSDGGYEQYF. CDR3 sequence (DNA): TGTGCCAGCAGTGACGGGGGGTATGAGCAGTACTTC.

The sample holds a few counts of this clonotype. V gene TRBV2 combines with J gene TRBJ2-4, with D unresolved. The J call may be faulty, since TRBJ2-7 better matches the DNA end. In germline, CDR1 is SNHLY, CDR2 FYNNEI. This CDR3 has 13 residues. The CDR3 sequence: CASSGVLDYEQYF. CDR3 bases: TGTGCCAGCAGTGGGGTTTTAGACTACGAGCAGTACTTC.

This rearrangement joins TRBV7-8 to TRBJ2-7; D may correspond to TRBD1 or TRBD2 (5 bases each). Looked up from germline, CDR1 is SGHVS and CDR2 is FQNEAQ. CDR3 length: 15 amino acids. Trimming cost V 0 bases and J 3 bases, with 12 bases left between them. The CDR3 DNA sequence: TGTGCCAGCAGCTTAGCTTTGGGGGAGATCTACGAGCAGTACTTC. Amino acids: CASSLALGEIYEQYF.

This clonotype was detected a few times. The chain employs TRBV12-3 or TRBV12-4 and TRBJ1-1, with 8 bases identical to TRBD1. This CDR3 is 13 amino acids long. J lost 8 bases, V lost 5 bases, and 7 bases had no gene match. This CDR3 reads CASSQGQGREAFF. As DNA, the CDR3 is TGTGCCAGCAGTCAAGGACAGGGAAGAGAAGCTTTCTTT.

The genes are TRBV20-1 and TRBJ2-5; D is uncertain. The better agreement between TRBJ2-7 and the DNA end casts doubt on the J call. The germline CDR1 and CDR2 sequences are DFQATT and SNEGSKA (reference sequence). CDR3 length: 12 residues. The CDR3 loop is CSAGRLSYEQYF. In DNA, the CDR3 is TGCAGTGCTGGGCGGCTCTCCTACGAGCAGTACTTC.

The rearrangement joins TRBV4-1 to TRBJ1-3, with D maybe TRBD1 (6 bases). This CDR3 is 18 amino acids long. Trimming cost V 4 bases and J 0 bases, with 19 bases left between them. The V gene's germline CDR1 is MGHRA and CDR2 YSYEKL. CDR3 protein: CASSRLVGAPSSGNTIYF. In nucleotides, the CDR3 is TGCGCCAGCAGCCGCCTGGTGGGGGCTCCTAGCTCTGGAAACACCATATATTTT.

This clonotype came up a few times. The chain joins TRBV5-1 to TRBJ2-2; possible D gene TRBD1, 5 bases. The V gene's germline CDR1 is SGHRS and CDR2 YFSETQ. The ends were cut back, 4 bases at V and 2 bases at J, with 15 bases in the middle. This CDR3 is built from 16 residues. The CDR3 loop reads CASSRLDTINTGELFF. The CDR3 coding sequence is TGCGCCAGCAGCAGGCTGGACACAATAAACACCGGGGAGCTGTTTTTT.

This clonotype was seen more than once but under ten times. V and J are TRBV9 and TRBJ2-5; possibly TRBD1 or TRBD2 for D (5 bases each). This CDR3 is built from 14 residues. Germline V CDR1 and CDR2: SGDLS, YYNGEE. V lost 3 bases and J 2 bases, leaving 11 bases between the germline ends. CDR3 in amino acids: CASSDVGGQETQYF. As DNA, the CDR3 is TGTGCCAGCAGCGACGTTGGGGGTCAAGAGACCCAGTACTTC.

A note on this clonotype: Germline is not matched at one junction end, which may reflect a read error. This sequence joins TRBV12-3 or TRBV12-4 and TRBJ2-3; D is uncertain. The CDR3 runs to 14 residues. The CDR3 sequence is CASSLARGTDAQYF. As DNA, the CDR3 is TGTGCCAGCAGTTTGGCTAGAGGCACAGATGCGCAGTATTTT.

The chain recombines TRBV7-9 with TRBJ1-2, with D perhaps TRBD1 (5 bases). The V and J ends lost 2 bases and 7 bases respectively, with 8 bases between them. This CDR3 contains 12 residues. CDR1 is SEHNR and CDR2 is FQNEAQ in the germline V gene (reference sequence). The CDR3 reads CASSLQGPGYTF. Here the CDR3 DNA reads TGTGCCAGCAGCTTACAGGGACCTGGCTACACCTTC.

This rearrangement joins TRBV28 to TRBJ1-5, with a tentative D call TRBD1 (6 bases). Germline-derived CDR1 and CDR2 are MDHEN and SYDVKM. The CDR3 is 21 amino acids. With 2 bases removed from V and 7 bases from J, the gap between germline ends came to 33 bases. CDR3 region: CASSLRSGKGVRGDSWQPQHF. The CDR3 bases are TGTGCCAGCAGTTTAAGGTCGGGAAAAGGAGTCAGGGGAGATTCATGGCAGCCCCAGCATTTT.

V usage is TRBV12-3 or TRBV12-4 and J usage is TRBJ2-7, with 7 bases fitting TRBD1. Trimming cost V 5 bases and J 0 bases; bases outside gene matches: 7. This CDR3 has 15 amino acids. The CDR3 bases are TGTGCCAGCAGTGAGAACAGGGGATACTCCTACGAGCAGTACTTC. Amino acid sequence: CASSENRGYSYEQYF.

Note on this clonotype: The junction shows a germline mismatch at one end, possibly a read error. This chain uses TRBV20-1 with TRBJ2-7; 7 nucleotides align to TRBD1. This CDR3 is built from 15 residues. From germline, CDR1 is DFQATT and CDR2 SNEGSKA (reference sequence). The CDR3 DNA is TGCAGTGCTAGAGATTCGGCCAGGGGGTCCTGCGAGCAGTACTTC. Its translation: CSARDSARGSCEQYF.